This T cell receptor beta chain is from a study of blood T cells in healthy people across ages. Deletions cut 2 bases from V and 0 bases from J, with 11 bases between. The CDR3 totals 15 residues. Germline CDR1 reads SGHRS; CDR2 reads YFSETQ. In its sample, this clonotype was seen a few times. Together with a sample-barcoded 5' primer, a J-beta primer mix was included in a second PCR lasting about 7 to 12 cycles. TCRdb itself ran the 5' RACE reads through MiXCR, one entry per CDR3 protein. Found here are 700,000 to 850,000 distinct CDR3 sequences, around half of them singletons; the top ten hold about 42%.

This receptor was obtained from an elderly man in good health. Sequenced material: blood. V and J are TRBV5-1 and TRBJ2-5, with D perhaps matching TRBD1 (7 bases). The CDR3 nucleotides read TGCGCCAGCAGCTTCGGAGGGGGCGACCAAGAGACCCAGTACTTC. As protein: CASSFGGGDQETQYF.